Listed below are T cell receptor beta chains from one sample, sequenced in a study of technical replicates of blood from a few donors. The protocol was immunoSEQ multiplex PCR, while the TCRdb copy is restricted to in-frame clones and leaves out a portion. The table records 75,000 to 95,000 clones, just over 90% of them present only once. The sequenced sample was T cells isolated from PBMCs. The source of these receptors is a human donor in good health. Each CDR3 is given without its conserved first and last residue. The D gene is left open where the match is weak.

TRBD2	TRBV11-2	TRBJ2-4	ASSLTRQETFGGVQY
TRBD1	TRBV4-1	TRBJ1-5	ASSQETGSFQPQH
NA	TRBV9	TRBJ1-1	ASSVGGVPELRF
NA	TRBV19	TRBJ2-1	ASNFRFSDEQF
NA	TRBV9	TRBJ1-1	ASSANDRWAEAF
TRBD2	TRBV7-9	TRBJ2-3	ASSPGRGRFTDTQY
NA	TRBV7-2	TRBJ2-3	ASSWAYADTQY
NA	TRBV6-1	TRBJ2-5	ASSTGKTQY
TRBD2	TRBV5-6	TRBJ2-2	ASSLEVAGGHYTGELF
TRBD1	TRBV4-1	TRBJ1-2	ASNPPDRGGSSSNYGYT
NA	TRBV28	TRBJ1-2	ASSLGAGLWYGYT
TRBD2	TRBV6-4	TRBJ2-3	ASSPSGTSTDTQY
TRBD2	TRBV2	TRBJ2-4	ASSSRLAGGDIQY
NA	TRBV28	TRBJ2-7	ASSQRDRDSYEQY
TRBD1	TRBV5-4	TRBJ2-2	ASSQQGQTTGELF
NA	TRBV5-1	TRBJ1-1	ASSLEQGLTEAF
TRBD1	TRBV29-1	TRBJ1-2	SVVPGGDYGYT
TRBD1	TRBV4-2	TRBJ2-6	ASSQDPGQGGAVSGANVLT
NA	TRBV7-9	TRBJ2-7	ASSLVLRDEQY
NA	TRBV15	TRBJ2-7	ATSRVSSSEQY
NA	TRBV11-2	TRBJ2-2	ASSLGLAINTGELF
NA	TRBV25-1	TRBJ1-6	ASSEWVWRSLGGTLH
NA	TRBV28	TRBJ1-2	ASSTQGTVNYGYT
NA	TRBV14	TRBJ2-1	ASSQAEDRELGNNEQF
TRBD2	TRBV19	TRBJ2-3	ATGLADGTDTQY
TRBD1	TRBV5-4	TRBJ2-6	ASSLTGGSGANVLT